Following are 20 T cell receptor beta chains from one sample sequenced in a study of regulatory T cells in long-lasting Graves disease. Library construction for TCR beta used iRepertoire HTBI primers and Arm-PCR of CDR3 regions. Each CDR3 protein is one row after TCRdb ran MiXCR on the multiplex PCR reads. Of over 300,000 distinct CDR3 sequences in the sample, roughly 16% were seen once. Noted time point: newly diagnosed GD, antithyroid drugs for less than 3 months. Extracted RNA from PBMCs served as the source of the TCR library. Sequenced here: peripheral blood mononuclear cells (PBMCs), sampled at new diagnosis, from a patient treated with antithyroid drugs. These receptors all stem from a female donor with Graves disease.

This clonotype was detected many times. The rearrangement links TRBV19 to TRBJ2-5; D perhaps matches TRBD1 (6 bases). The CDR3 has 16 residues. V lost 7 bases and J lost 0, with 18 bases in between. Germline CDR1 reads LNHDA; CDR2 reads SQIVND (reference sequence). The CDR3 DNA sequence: TGTGCCAGTAAAAAAAGGGGGATGGGGTACCAAGAGACCCAGTACTTC. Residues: CASKKRGMGYQETQYF.

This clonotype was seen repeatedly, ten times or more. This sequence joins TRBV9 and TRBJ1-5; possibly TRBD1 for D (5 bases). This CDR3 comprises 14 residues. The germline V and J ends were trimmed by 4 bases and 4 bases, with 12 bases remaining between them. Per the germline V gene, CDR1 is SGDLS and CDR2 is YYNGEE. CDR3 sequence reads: CASSQSGGNQPQHF. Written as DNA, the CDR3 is TGTGCCAGCAGCCAGAGCGGGGGGAATCAGCCCCAGCATTTT.

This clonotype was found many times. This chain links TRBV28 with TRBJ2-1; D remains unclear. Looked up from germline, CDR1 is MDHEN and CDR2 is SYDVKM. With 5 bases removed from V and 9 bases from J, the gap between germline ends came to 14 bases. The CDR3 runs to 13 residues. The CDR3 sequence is CASSPPLELEQFF. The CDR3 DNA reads TGTGCCAGCAGTCCACCCCTTGAGCTTGAGCAGTTCTTC.

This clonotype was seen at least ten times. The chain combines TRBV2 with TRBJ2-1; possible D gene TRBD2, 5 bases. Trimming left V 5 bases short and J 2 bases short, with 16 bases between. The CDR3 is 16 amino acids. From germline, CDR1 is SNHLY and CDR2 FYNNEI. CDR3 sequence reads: CASSLRGLPPYNEQFF. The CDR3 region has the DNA TGTGCCAGCAGTCTTAGAGGGCTCCCACCCTACAATGAGCAGTTCTTC.

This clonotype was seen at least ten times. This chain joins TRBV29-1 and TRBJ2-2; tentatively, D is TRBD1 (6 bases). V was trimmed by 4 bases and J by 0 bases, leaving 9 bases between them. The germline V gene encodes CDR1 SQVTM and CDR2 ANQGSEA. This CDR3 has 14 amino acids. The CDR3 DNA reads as TGCAGCGTTGGAAGGACAGCGAACACCGGGGAGCTGTTTTTT. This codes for CSVGRTANTGELFF.

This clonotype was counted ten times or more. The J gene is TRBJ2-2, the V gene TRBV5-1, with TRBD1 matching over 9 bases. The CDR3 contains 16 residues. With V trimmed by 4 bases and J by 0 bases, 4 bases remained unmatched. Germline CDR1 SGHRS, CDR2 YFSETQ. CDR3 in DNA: TGCGCCAGCAGCCCCAGGACAGGGGCGAACACCGGGGAGCTGTTTTTT. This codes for CASSPRTGANTGELFF.

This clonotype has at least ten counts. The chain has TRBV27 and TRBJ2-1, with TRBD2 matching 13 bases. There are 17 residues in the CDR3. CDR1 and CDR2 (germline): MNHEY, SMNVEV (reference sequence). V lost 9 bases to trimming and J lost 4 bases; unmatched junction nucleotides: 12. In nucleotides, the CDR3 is TGTGCCAGTCAAGGACTAGCGGGAGATTTGGGGTACAATGAGCAGTTCTTC. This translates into CASQGLAGDLGYNEQFF.

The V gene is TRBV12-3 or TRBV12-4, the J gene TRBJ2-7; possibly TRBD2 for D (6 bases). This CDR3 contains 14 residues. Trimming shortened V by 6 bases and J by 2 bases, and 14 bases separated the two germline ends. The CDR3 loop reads CASRHRDLPYEQYF. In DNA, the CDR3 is TGTGCCAGCAGACACCGGGACTTACCCTACGAGCAGTACTTC.

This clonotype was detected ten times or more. The CDR3 DNA sequence: TGTGCCAGCAGCCCCGGACAGGGGTTGACAGATACGCAGTATTTT. Protein sequence: CASSPGQGLTDTQYF. The chain recombines TRBV7-2 with TRBJ2-3, with TRBD1 matching 9 bases. This CDR3 is built from 15 residues. Germline V lookup: CDR1 SGHTA, CDR2 FQGNSA. Trimming cost V 5 bases and J 3 bases; bases outside gene matches: 6.

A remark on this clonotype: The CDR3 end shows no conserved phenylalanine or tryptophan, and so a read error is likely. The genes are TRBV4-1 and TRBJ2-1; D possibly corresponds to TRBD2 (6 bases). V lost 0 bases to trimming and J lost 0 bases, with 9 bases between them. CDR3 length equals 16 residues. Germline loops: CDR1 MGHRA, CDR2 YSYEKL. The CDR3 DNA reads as TGCGCCAGCAGCCAAGATCTGGGGGGCTCCTACAATGAGCAGTTCCTC. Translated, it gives CASSQDLGGSYNEQFL.

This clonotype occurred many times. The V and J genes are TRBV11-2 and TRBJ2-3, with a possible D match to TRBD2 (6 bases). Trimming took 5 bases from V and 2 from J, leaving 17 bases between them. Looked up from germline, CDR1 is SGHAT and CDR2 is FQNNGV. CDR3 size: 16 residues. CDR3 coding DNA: TGTGCCAGCAGCCCCCCTTCGGGAGAGTTCACAGATACGCAGTATTTT. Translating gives CASSPPSGEFTDTQYF.

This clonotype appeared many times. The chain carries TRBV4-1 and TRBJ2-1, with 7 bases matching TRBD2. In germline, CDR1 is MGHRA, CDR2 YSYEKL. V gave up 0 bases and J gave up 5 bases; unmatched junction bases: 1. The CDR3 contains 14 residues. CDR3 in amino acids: CASSQERGDNEQFF. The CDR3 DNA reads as TGCGCCAGCAGCCAAGAACGGGGGGACAATGAGCAGTTCTTC.

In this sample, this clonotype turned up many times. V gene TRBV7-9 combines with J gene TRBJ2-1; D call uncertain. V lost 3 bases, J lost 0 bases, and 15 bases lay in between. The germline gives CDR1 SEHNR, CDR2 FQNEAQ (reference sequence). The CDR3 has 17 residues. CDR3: CASSFISGRTSYNEQFF. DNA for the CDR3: TGTGCCAGCAGCTTCATATCGGGCCGTACCTCCTACAATGAGCAGTTCTTC.

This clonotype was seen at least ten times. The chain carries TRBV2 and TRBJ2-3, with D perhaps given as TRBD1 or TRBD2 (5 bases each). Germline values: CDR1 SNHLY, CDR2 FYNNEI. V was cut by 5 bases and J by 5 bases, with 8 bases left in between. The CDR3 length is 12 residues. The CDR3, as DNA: TGTGCCAGCAGTAGAGGGGAAGATACGCAGTATTTT. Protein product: CASSRGEDTQYF.

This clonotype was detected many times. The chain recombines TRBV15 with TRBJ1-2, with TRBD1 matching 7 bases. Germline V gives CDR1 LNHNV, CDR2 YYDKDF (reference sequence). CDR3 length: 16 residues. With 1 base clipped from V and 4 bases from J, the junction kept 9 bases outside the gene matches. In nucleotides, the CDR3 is TGTGCCACCAGCAGAGGACAATCAGGGGGGCCCTATGGCTACACCTTC. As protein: CATSRGQSGGPYGYTF.

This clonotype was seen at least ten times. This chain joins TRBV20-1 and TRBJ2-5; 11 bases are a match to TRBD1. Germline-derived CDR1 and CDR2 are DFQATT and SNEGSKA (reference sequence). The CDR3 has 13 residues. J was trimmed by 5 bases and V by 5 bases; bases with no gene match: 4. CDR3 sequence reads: CSAPGQGVETQYF. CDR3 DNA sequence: TGCAGTGCTCCGGGACAGGGGGTTGAGACCCAGTACTTC.

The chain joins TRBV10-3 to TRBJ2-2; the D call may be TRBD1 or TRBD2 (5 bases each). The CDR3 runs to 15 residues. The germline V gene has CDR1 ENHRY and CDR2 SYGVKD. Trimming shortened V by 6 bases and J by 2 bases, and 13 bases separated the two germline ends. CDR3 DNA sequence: TGTGCCATCAGCCCCGGGGCGGACAACACCGGGGAGCTGTTTTTT. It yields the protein CAISPGADNTGELFF.

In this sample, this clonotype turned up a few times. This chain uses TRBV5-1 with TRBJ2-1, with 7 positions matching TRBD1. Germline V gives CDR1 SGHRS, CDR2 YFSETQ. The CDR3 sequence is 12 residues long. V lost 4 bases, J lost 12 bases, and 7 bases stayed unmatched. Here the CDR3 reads CASSTGEYGQFF. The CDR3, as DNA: TGCGCCAGCAGCACAGGGGAGTATGGGCAGTTCTTC.

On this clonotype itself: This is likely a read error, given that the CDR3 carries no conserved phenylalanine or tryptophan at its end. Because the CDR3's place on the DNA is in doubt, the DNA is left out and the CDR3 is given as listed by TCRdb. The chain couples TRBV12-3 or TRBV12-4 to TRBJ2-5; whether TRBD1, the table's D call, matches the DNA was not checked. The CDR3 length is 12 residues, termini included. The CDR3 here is CASSFEGTPWYS.

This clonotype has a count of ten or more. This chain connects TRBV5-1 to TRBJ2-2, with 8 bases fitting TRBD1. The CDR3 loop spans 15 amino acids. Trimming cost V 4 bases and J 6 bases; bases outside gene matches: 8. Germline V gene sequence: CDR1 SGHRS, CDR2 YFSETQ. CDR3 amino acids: CASSPGQGVSGELFF. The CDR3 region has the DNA TGCGCCAGCAGCCCCGGACAGGGAGTCTCCGGGGAGCTGTTTTTT. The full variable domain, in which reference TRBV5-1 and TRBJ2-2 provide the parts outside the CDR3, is KAGVTQTPRYLIKTRGQQVTLSCSPISGHRSVSWYQQTPGQGLQFLFEYFSETQRNKGNFPGRFSGRQFSNSRSEMNVSTLELGDSALYLCASSPGQGVSGELFFGEGSRLTVL.